This entry lists 27 T cell receptor beta chains sequenced from one sample in a study of blood T cell repertoires in COVID-19. Measured with immunoSEQ multiplex PCR; TCRdb has only the in-frame clones, and not every one. The sample lists roughly 120,000 clones; about 83% were seen once. Sequencing input: peripheral blood. These TCRs come from a man aged 55-75 years with acute or convalescent COVID-19.

The chain combines TRBV11-3 with TRBJ2-3, with 7 nucleotides matching TRBD2. Per the germline V gene, CDR1 is SGHNT and CDR2 is YENEEA. With 5 bases clipped from V and 2 bases from J, the junction kept 1 base outside the gene matches. The CDR3 is made up of 13 amino acids. This chain's CDR3 is CASSRGVTDTQYF. For the CDR3, the DNA is TGTGCCAGCAGCCGGGGGGTCACAGATACGCAGTATTTT.

V usage is TRBV19 and J usage is TRBJ2-2; 13 bases line up with TRBD2. The CDR3 totals 17 residues. CDR1 and CDR2 (germline): LNHDA, SQIVND (reference sequence). The trim removed 5 bases at V and 5 bases at J, leaving 8 bases unmatched. The CDR3 spells CASSPLAGGPMTGELFF. CDR3 nucleotide sequence: TGTGCCAGTAGTCCACTAGCGGGAGGGCCAATGACCGGGGAGCTGTTTTTT.

V and J are TRBV9 and TRBJ2-7; 7 bases are shared with TRBD2. V lost 4 bases to trimming and J lost 0 bases; unmatched junction nucleotides: 1. CDR1 is SGDLS and CDR2 is YYNGEE in the germline V gene. This CDR3 contains 13 residues. The CDR3 here is CASSRGSSYEQYF. CDR3 nucleotides: TGTGCCAGCAGCCGCGGGAGCTCCTACGAGCAGTACTTC.

This chain connects TRBV27 to TRBJ2-7; TRBD1 is a possible D gene (5 bases). V was clipped by 6 bases and J by 4 bases, with 19 bases between them. CDR1 is MNHEY, CDR2 SMNVEV, per germline (reference sequence). The CDR3 loop spans 15 amino acids. CDR3 DNA sequence: TGTGCCAGCAGCGTATCAAGAGTGGGGCTTTACGAGCAGTACTTC. As protein: CASSVSRVGLYEQYF.

This chain uses TRBV5-8 with TRBJ2-7; the match to TRBD2 covers 8 bases. Germline-derived CDR1 and CDR2 are SGHTS and YDEGEE. V shed 2 bases and J 2 bases; nucleotides not matched to a gene: 3. The CDR3 is made up of 14 amino acids. CDR3 in DNA: TGTGCCAGCAGCTTACTAGCGGCAACCTACGAGCAGTACTTC. Amino acid sequence: CASSLLAATYEQYF.

The chain couples TRBV6-5 to TRBJ2-2; tentative D call: TRBD1 (5 bases). The CDR3 consists of 14 residues. Germline V CDR1 and CDR2: MNHEY, SVGAGI. Trimming left V 7 bases short and J 1 base short, with 10 bases between. The CDR3 coding sequence is TGTGCCAGCACCTTGACAGTGAACACCGGGGAGCTGTTTTTT. The encoded protein is CASTLTVNTGELFF.

The chain couples TRBV6-5 to TRBJ2-7, with 7 bases identical to TRBD1. Germline values: CDR1 MNHEY, CDR2 SVGAGI. The CDR3 extends over 15 amino acids. V lost 2 bases to trimming and J lost 0 bases; unmatched junction nucleotides: 4. This CDR3 is CASSYARDSSYEQYF. As DNA, the CDR3 is TGTGCCAGCAGTTACGCCCGGGACAGCTCCTACGAGCAGTACTTC.

The chain has TRBV5-6 and TRBJ2-7, with D tentatively TRBD2 (5 bases). The germline gives CDR1 SGHDT, CDR2 YYEEEE. This CDR3 contains 16 residues. The V end lost 4 bases, the J end lost 5 bases, and 22 bases lay between the germline ends. The CDR3 DNA follows: TGTGCCAGCAGCCTGGCCGTGTCAATCGGGGTTCACGAGCAGTACTTC. It specifies CASSLAVSIGVHEQYF.

The V call is TRBV6-5, the J call TRBJ2-7, with a weak D call TRBD1 (5 bases). The germline CDR1 and CDR2 sequences are MNHEY and SVGAGI. Trimming stripped 8 bases from V and 3 bases from J, with 17 bases between. The CDR3 has 14 amino acids. In nucleotides, the CDR3 is TGTGCCAGCGTTCCGAGGCAGGGAAGCTACGAGCAGTACTTC. Translation: CASVPRQGSYEQYF.

The chain uses TRBV28 and TRBJ2-2; D is uncertain. There are 13 residues in the CDR3. The ends were cut back, 4 bases at V and 5 bases at J, with 8 bases in the middle. The germline V gene encodes CDR1 MDHEN and CDR2 SYDVKM. The CDR3 protein is CASSSIGTGELFF. CDR3 sequence (DNA): TGTGCCAGCAGTTCAATCGGGACCGGGGAGCTGTTTTTT.

This clone was recorded once. The chain has TRBV10-2 and TRBJ1-6; 7 bases align to TRBD1. This CDR3 spans 14 amino acids. CDR1 and CDR2 from the germline V gene are WSHSY and SAAADI. J lost 6 bases, V lost 8 bases, and 7 bases had no gene match. CDR3 nucleotide sequence: TGCGCCAGCGAACCGGGACAGCCTAATTCACCCCTCCACTTT. Its translation: CASEPGQPNSPLHF.

CDR3 loop: CASSRTVYTEAFF. CDR3 bases: TGTGCCAGTAGTAGAACAGTCTACACTGAAGCTTTCTTT. V and J are TRBV19 and TRBJ1-1; D ambiguous. The V gene lost 4 bases and the J gene lost 3 bases, with 9 bases spanning the gap. Germline V CDR1 and CDR2: LNHDA, SQIVND (reference sequence). This CDR3 has 13 amino acids. The variable domain in full, with the rest retrieved from reference TRBV19 and TRBJ1-1, is DGGITQSPKYLFRKEGQNVTLSCEQNLNHDAMYWYRQDPGQGLRLIYYSQIVNDFQKGDIAEGYSVSREKKESFPLTVTSAQKNPTAFYLCASSRTVYTEAFFGQGTRLTVV.

The chain links TRBV19 to TRBJ1-4; D not certain. Trimming pared 9 bases from V and 4 bases from J, leaving 9 bases between. Germline V gene lookup returns CDR1 LNHDA and CDR2 SQIVND (reference sequence). The CDR3 is made up of 12 amino acids. This CDR3 reads CASGNLNEKLFF. CDR3 nucleotides: TGTGCCAGCGGGAATCTTAATGAAAAACTGTTTTTT.

This chain links TRBV25-1 with TRBJ2-5; 8 positions match TRBD1. This CDR3 has 15 residues. V was pared by 3 bases and J by 2 bases, with 5 bases of the junction left unmatched. Germline V lookup: CDR1 MGHDK, CDR2 SYGVNS. Here the CDR3 reads CASSDLQGVQETQYF. DNA for the CDR3: TGTGCCAGCAGTGATCTACAGGGGGTTCAAGAGACCCAGTACTTC.

This clone occurred once. The CDR3 reads CASSLIRQGAGNQPQHF. CDR3 nucleotide sequence: TGTGCCAGCAGCTTGATTAGACAGGGGGCTGGCAATCAGCCCCAGCATTTT. The V gene is TRBV7-2, the J gene TRBJ1-5, with 10 bases matching TRBD1. Trimming took 3 bases from V and 2 from J; bases not matched to a gene: 7. Germline lookup yields CDR1 SGHTA and CDR2 FQGNSA. This CDR3 is 17 amino acids long.

The chain combines TRBV19 with TRBJ1-1; 8 nucleotides line up with TRBD1. The V and J ends lost 7 bases and 1 base, in that order; junction bases with no gene match: 2. CDR1 and CDR2 from the germline V gene are LNHDA and SQIVND (reference sequence). The CDR3 loop spans 13 amino acids. The CDR3 here is CASTGQGNTEAFF. The CDR3 coding sequence is TGTGCCAGTACCGGACAGGGGAACACTGAAGCTTTCTTT.

The DNA for the CDR3 is TGTGCCAGCTCCCCTGACAGGGCGGGAGGAAACATTCAGTACTTC. This gives the protein CASSPDRAGGNIQYF. The chain combines TRBV18 with TRBJ2-4, with D perhaps TRBD2 (8 bases). Germline V gives CDR1 KGHSH, CDR2 LQKENI. Trimming removed 6 bases at V and 6 bases at J, with 18 bases between. The CDR3 totals 15 residues. Supplemented by reference TRBV18 and TRBJ2-4, the full variable domain reads NAGVMQNPRHLVRRRGQEARLRCSPMKGHSHVYWYRQLPEEGLKFMVYLQKENIIDESGMPKERFSAEFPKEGPSILRIQQVVRGDSAAYFCASSPDRAGGNIQYFGAGTRLSVL.

This rearrangement joins TRBV2 to TRBJ1-1, with 8 positions matching TRBD1. There are 15 residues in the CDR3. The germline V gene has CDR1 SNHLY and CDR2 FYNNEI. Trimming removed 2 bases from V and 0 bases from J; junction bases left unmatched: 2. The CDR3 region has the DNA TGTGCCAGCAGTGAACAGGGGGCATTGAACACTGAAGCTTTCTTT. This translates into CASSEQGALNTEAFF.

The chain has TRBV2 and TRBJ1-5; 7 bases are shared with TRBD1. V lost 6 bases to trimming and J lost 5 bases; unmatched junction nucleotides: 4. Germline CDR1 and CDR2: SNHLY and FYNNEI. The CDR3 has 13 residues. The CDR3, as DNA: TGTGCCAGCAGCCTCAGGGGGGATCAGCCCCAGCATTTT. It yields the protein CASSLRGDQPQHF.

The chain has TRBV11-2 and TRBJ2-5; 10 bases are shared with TRBD2. The CDR3 is made up of 14 amino acids. The junction had 5 bases not matched to a gene; V was cut back by 5 bases and J by 5 bases. In germline, CDR1 is SGHAT, CDR2 FQNNGV. CDR3 sequence reads: CASSPSGRTETQYF. The CDR3 bases are TGTGCCAGCAGCCCTAGCGGGAGAACTGAGACCCAGTACTTC.

This clone was counted a few times. The chain carries TRBV10-1 and TRBJ1-1, with no clear D. Germline V gene data show CDR1 as WNHNN and CDR2 as SYGVQD (reference sequence). V was shortened by 6 bases and J by 5 bases, with 16 bases between the two germline ends. CDR3 length: 14 amino acids. CDR3 sequence: CASSALGRGTEAFF. The CDR3 DNA sequence: TGCGCCAGCAGCGCGTTAGGGCGCGGGACTGAAGCTTTCTTT.

A single count supports this clone. The chain uses TRBV28 and TRBJ2-7, with 8 positions matching TRBD1. Germline V gene sequence: CDR1 MDHEN, CDR2 SYDVKM. This CDR3 spans 13 amino acids. Germline trimming cut 4 bases from V and 6 bases from J; bases unmatched to any gene: 5. The CDR3 reads CASSSGTGTEQYF. The CDR3 DNA sequence: TGTGCCAGCAGTTCCGGGACAGGCACCGAGCAGTACTTC.

This clone was counted only a few times. This chain links TRBV6-5 with TRBJ1-4; weak D call: TRBD1 (5 bases). Germline-derived CDR1 and CDR2 are MNHEY and SVGAGI. The CDR3 loop spans 15 amino acids. The V end was cut by 2 bases, the J end by 5 bases, with 12 bases between. This chain's CDR3 is CASSYRRQGNEKLFF. CDR3 DNA: TGTGCCAGCAGTTACAGGCGTCAGGGAAATGAAAAACTGTTTTTT.

The chain recombines TRBV9 with TRBJ2-1; D is undetermined. Trimming took 1 base from V and 7 from J, leaving 6 bases between them. Germline V gives CDR1 SGDLS, CDR2 YYNGEE. The CDR3 has 12 amino acids. Written as DNA, the CDR3 is TGTGCCAGCAGCGTAAGCAGGAATGAGCAGTTCTTC. Protein product: CASSVSRNEQFF.

The chain has TRBV7-2 and TRBJ2-7; TRBD1 matches at 8 bases. CDR1 is SGHTA, CDR2 FQGNSA, per germline. This CDR3 is 15 amino acids long. The trim removed 6 bases at V and 7 bases at J, leaving 14 bases unmatched. The CDR3 spells CASRPRGTGPWEQYF. Here the CDR3 DNA reads TGTGCCAGCAGACCCCGCGGGACAGGCCCATGGGAGCAGTACTTC.

This sequence joins TRBV5-1 and TRBJ2-1, with 8 bases that match TRBD2. J was trimmed by 8 bases and V by 1 base; bases with no gene match: 14. This CDR3 contains 17 residues. CDR1 SGHRS and CDR2 YFSETQ come from the germline V gene. The CDR3 DNA is TGCGCCAGCAGCTTGCGAACGGGAGGGCCCTCCGGGCATGAGCAGTTCTTC. Encoded protein: CASSLRTGGPSGHEQFF.

The genes are TRBV18 and TRBJ2-1, with a weak D call TRBD2 (6 bases). Trimming pared 3 bases from V and 7 bases from J, leaving 16 bases between. The germline V gene encodes CDR1 KGHSH and CDR2 LQKENI. CDR3 length: 15 amino acids. As DNA, the CDR3 is TGTGCCAGCTCACCCTGGGGAGGAGGGGAAAATGAGCAGTTCTTC. Encoded protein: CASSPWGGGENEQFF.